A single sample is the source of the 10 T cell receptor beta chains below, sequenced in a study of blood T cells in healthy people across ages. A sample-barcoded 5' primer and a J-beta primer mix were used in a second PCR of roughly 7 to 12 cycles. TCRdb analysed the 5' RACE reads with MiXCR anew, one entry per CDR3 protein. The table lists about 1.4 million distinct CDR3 sequences, roughly 64% of them singletons. Material: blood. The receptors were gathered from a man between 18 and 35 years old in good health.

J is TRBJ1-1 and V is TRBV7-9, with D hard to call. The length of the CDR3 is 13 residues. Trimming took off 5 bases at V and 4 bases at J, with 11 bases between the two ends. Per the germline V gene, CDR1 is SEHNR and CDR2 is FQNEAQ (reference sequence). CDR3: CASSPSWVTEAFF. CDR3 DNA sequence: TGTGCCAGCAGCCCGAGCTGGGTCACTGAAGCTTTCTTT.

The gene calls are TRBV6-1 and TRBJ2-5; tentatively, D is TRBD2 (5 bases). The CDR3 length is 11 residues. With 1 base removed from V and 10 bases from J, the gap between germline ends came to 7 bases. Germline V gene data show CDR1 as MNHNS and CDR2 as SASEGT. The CDR3 DNA reads TGTGCCAGCAGTGAAGTCGGGGACCAGTACTTC. Residues: CASSEVGDQYF.

This clonotype showed up just a few times. V gene TRBV15 combines with J gene TRBJ2-4, with D possibly being TRBD2 (6 bases). CDR3 size: 14 residues. V lost 0 bases, J lost 13 bases, and 16 bases lay in between. Germline V lookup: CDR1 LNHNV, CDR2 YYDKDF (reference sequence). In DNA, the CDR3 is TGTGCCACCAGCAGAGATCGTGCGGGATGGGAGCAGTACTTC. It translates to CATSRDRAGWEQYF.

J is TRBJ2-1 and V is TRBV9; TRBD2 might be the D (6 bases). The ends were cut back, 3 bases at V and 5 bases at J, with 18 bases in the middle. The CDR3 length is 16 residues. CDR1 is SGDLS and CDR2 is YYNGEE in the germline V gene. In DNA form, the CDR3 reads TGTGCCAGCAGCGCGGGGTGGGGACTTCACAACAATGAGCAGTTCTTC. This sequence encodes CASSAGWGLHNNEQFF.

Only a few counts were recorded for this clonotype. The chain is built from TRBV6-2 or TRBV6-3 and TRBJ2-1; D could derive from TRBD1 or TRBD2 (5 bases each). The germline V and J ends were trimmed by 0 bases and 4 bases, with 13 bases remaining between them. The CDR3 spans 16 residues. The germline gives CDR1 MNHEY, CDR2 SVGEGT. This CDR3 is CASSYSLRDGYNEQFF. CDR3 DNA sequence: TGTGCCAGCAGTTACTCATTACGGGACGGTTACAATGAGCAGTTCTTC.

There are a few counts of this clonotype. This chain joins TRBV20-1 and TRBJ1-6; maybe TRBD1 (6 bases). The CDR3 consists of 14 residues. The germline V and J ends were trimmed by 6 bases and 7 bases, with 16 bases remaining between them. CDR1 and CDR2 from the germline V gene are DFQATT and SNEGSKA (reference sequence). This CDR3 reads CSATGGGSNSPLHF. The CDR3 nucleotides read TGCAGTGCCACAGGAGGGGGGTCAAATTCACCCCTCCACTTT.

The chain combines TRBV6-1 with TRBJ1-2; 10 nucleotides agree with TRBD1. The germline CDR1 and CDR2 sequences are MNHNS and SASEGT. J gave up 2 bases and V 6 bases, and 3 bases lay outside the gene matches. This CDR3 is 14 amino acids long. The CDR3 sequence is CASRMGQGNYGYTF. The CDR3, as DNA: TGTGCCAGCAGGATGGGACAGGGGAACTATGGCTACACCTTC.

The table lists this clonotype with a few counts. This chain links TRBV20-1 with TRBJ1-1; D is uncertain. The CDR3 is made up of 13 amino acids. V lost 0 bases, J lost 0 bases, and 5 bases lay in between. Looked up from germline, CDR1 is DFQATT and CDR2 is SNEGSKA (reference sequence). CDR3 DNA: TGCAGTGCTAGAGATCCTGTGAACACTGAAGCTTTCTTT. It codes for CSARDPVNTEAFF.

The chain has TRBV10-3 and TRBJ2-2, with D possibly matching TRBD2 (6 bases). CDR3 size: 15 residues. CDR1 is ENHRY and CDR2 is SYGVKD in the germline V gene. The germline V and J ends were trimmed by 6 bases and 2 bases, with 13 bases remaining between them. CDR3 nucleotide sequence: TGTGCCATCAGCGCCGGGACTTCCAACACCGGGGAGCTGTTTTTT. Its translation is CAISAGTSNTGELFF.

The rearrangement uses TRBV6-5 and TRBJ2-4, with D tentatively TRBD1 (6 bases). The DNA end favors TRBJ2-7, so the J call may be wrong. The CDR3 contains 15 residues. From germline, CDR1 is MNHEY and CDR2 SVGAGI. DNA for the CDR3: TGTGCCAGCAGCCCACCGGGACACGGATTCTACGAGCAGTACTTC. Protein product: CASSPPGHGFYEQYF.